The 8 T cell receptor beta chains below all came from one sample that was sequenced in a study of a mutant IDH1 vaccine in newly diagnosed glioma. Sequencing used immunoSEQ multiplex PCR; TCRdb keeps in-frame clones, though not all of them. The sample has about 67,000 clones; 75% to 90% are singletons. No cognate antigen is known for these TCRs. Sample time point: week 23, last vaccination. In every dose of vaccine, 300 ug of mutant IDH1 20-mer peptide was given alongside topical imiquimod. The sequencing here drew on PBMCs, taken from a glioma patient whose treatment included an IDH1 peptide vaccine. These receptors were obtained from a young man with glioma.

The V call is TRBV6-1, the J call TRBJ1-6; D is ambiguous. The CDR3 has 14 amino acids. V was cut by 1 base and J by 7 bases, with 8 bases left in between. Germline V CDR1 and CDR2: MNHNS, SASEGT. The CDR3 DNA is TGTGCCAGCAGTGAAGTAGTCCCGAATTCACCCCTCCACTTT. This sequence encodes CASSEVVPNSPLHF.

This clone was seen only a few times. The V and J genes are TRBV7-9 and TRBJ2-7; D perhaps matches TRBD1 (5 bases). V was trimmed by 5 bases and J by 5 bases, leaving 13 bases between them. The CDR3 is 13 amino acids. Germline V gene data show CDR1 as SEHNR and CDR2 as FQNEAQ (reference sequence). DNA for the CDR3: TGTGCCAGCAGCCGGAGACAGTTTCACGAGCAGTACTTC. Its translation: CASSRRQFHEQYF.

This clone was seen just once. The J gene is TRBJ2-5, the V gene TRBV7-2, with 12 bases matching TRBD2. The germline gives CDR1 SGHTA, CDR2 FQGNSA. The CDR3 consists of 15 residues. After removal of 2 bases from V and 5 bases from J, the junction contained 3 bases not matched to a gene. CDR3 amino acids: CASSLTSGRYETQYF. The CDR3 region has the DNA TGTGCCAGCAGCTTAACTAGCGGGAGGTACGAGACCCAGTACTTC.

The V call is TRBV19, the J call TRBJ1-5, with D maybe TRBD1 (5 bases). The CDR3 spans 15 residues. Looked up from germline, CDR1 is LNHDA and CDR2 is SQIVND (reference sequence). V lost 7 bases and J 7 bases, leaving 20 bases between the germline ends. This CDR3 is CASTPRLGGEQPQHF. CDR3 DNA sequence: TGTGCCAGTACCCCCCGCCTGGGGGGGGAGCAGCCCCAGCATTTT. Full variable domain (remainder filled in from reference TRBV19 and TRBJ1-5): DGGITQSPKYLFRKEGQNVTLSCEQNLNHDAMYWYRQDPGQGLRLIYYSQIVNDFQKGDIAEGYSVSREKKESFPLTVTSAQKNPTAFYLCASTPRLGGEQPQHFGDGTRLSIL.

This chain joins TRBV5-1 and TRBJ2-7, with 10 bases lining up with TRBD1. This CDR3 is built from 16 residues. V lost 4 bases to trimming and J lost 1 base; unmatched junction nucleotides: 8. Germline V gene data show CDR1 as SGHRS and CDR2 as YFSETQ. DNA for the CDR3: TGCGCCAGCAGCCCTAGGACAGGGGGTATATCCTACGAGCAGTACTTC. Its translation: CASSPRTGGISYEQYF. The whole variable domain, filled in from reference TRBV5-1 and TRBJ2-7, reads KAGVTQTPRYLIKTRGQQVTLSCSPISGHRSVSWYQQTPGQGLQFLFEYFSETQRNKGNFPGRFSGRQFSNSRSEMNVSTLELGDSALYLCASSPRTGGISYEQYFGPGTRLTVT.

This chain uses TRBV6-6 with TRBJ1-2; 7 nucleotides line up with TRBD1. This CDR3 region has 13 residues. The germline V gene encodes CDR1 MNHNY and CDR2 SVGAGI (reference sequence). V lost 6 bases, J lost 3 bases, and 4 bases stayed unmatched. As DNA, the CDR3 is TGTGCCAGCAGCTTCACAGGGGACTATGGCTACACCTTC. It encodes CASSFTGDYGYTF.

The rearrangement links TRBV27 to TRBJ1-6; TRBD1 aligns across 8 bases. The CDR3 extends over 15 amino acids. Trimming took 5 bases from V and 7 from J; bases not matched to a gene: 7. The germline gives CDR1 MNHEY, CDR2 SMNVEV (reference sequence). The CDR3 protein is CASSPMDRENSPLHF. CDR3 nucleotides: TGTGCCAGCAGTCCCATGGACAGGGAAAATTCACCCCTCCACTTT.

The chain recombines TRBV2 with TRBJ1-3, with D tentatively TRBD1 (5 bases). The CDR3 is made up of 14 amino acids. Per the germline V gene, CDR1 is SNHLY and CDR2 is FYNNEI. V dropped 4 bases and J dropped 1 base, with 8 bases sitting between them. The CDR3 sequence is CASSGAGSGNTIYF. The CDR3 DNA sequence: TGTGCCAGCAGTGGGGCAGGGTCTGGAAACACCATATATTTT.